This T cell receptor beta chain was sequenced during a study of shared clonotypes between healthy human individuals. Samples underwent the assay at deep level. Profiled with immunoSEQ multiplex PCR; TCRdb holds only in-frame clones, not every one. The data show around 2.5 million clones, with over 85% seen just once and around 0.4% held by the top ten. Per germline, CDR1 MDHEN and CDR2 SYDVKM. The CDR3 has 12 residues. Every donor was a Caucasian adult from Nashville, Tennessee. CD45RA-negative memory and CD45RA+ naive subsets were split from the CD4+ cells. The receptor was derived from a man younger than 35 in good health. Some clones in this sample may be carry-over from other donors' samples. The V gene is TRBV28, the J gene TRBJ2-5; D could derive from TRBD1 or TRBD2 (5 bases each). Gene TRBJ2-7 matches the end of the DNA better, so the J call may be wrong. Sequencing input: naive CD4+ T cells from PBMCs. This sample's subset: CD45RA+ positively selected. The CDR3 region is CAARGPKAEQYF. CDR3 DNA sequence: TGTGCCGCCCGGGGCCCAAAGGCCGAGCAGTACTTC.